This T cell receptor beta chain is drawn from a study of blood T cell repertoires in COVID-19. Per the original data handling: Reference gene primer amplification in the assay estimated nucleated cell counts. Repertoires were generated with immunoSEQ multiplex PCR, while TCRdb's copy carries only in-frame clones and drops some. The V and J calls and clone size come from that table; D and trimming were worked out from the DNA. The repertoire holds 25,000 to 30,000 clones, with about nine tenths as singletons. J gave up 0 bases and V 8 bases, and 10 bases lay outside the gene matches. The CDR3 is 17 residues long. Germline V lookup: CDR1 SNHLY, CDR2 FYNNEI.

The TCR was taken from a man aged 45-60 years with active COVID-19. Source material: peripheral blood. This chain connects TRBV2 to TRBJ2-6; 7 bases fit TRBD2. In DNA, the CDR3 is TGTGCCAGCGCTTTCGGGGGGATGGGCTCTGGGGCCAACGTCCTGACTTTC. The encoded protein is CASAFGGMGSGANVLTF.